These 29 T cell receptor beta chains share one sample of origin, sequenced in a study of tumor and adjacent non-tumor tissue in lung cancer. The library came from three nested PCR rounds adapted from ARM-PCR protocols. TCRdb reprocessed the multiplex PCR reads with MiXCR, giving one entry per CDR3 protein. The sample consists of 98,000 or so distinct CDR3 sequences, 75% to 85% of them appearing once. The template was RNA from unsorted bulk tissue. The normal lung tissue was taken more than 3 cm from the tumor edge. Sequencing was performed on distant non-tumor lung tissue. Source of these receptors: a man between 60 and 75 years old with small cell lung cancer.

This clonotype was observed a few times. The junction departs from germline at one end; a sequencing error may be responsible. This chain connects TRBV29-1 to TRBJ2-7, with D tentatively TRBD1 (6 bases). The CDR3 spans 12 residues. Looked up from germline, CDR1 is SQVTM and CDR2 is ANQGSEA. CDR3 in amino acids: CSTRDTSYEQYF. The CDR3 DNA is TGTAGCACCCGGGACACCTCCTACGAACAGTACTTC.

The CDR3 protein is CASSEVWTSDDTQYF. DNA of the CDR3: TGTGCCAGCAGTGAGGTCTGGACTAGCGATGATACGCAGTATTTT. The rearrangement joins TRBV6-1 to TRBJ2-3, with 9 bases matching TRBD2. After removal of 3 bases from V and 6 bases from J, the junction contained 7 bases not matched to a gene. The CDR3 covers 15 residues. Germline CDR1 is MNHNS and CDR2 is SASEGT.

The DNA of the CDR3 is TGTGTTAGCAGCTTCGTGGGGACCACTGAAGCTTTCTTT. Protein product: CVSSFVGTTEAFF. The chain carries TRBV5-5 and TRBJ1-1; TRBD1 might be the D (5 bases). The CDR3 is 13 amino acids. Germline V gene data show CDR1 as SGHKS and CDR2 as YYEKEE (reference sequence).

The rearrangement joins TRBV11-1 to TRBJ2-7; maybe TRBD2 (5 bases). The germline gives CDR1 SGHAT, CDR2 FQDESV (reference sequence). The CDR3 is 13 amino acids. CDR3 DNA sequence: TGTGCCAGTAGCTTAGCGCTGCGGTACGAGCAGTACGTC. Translating gives CASSLALRYEQYV.

V gene TRBV6-2 or TRBV6-3 combines with J gene TRBJ2-7; 8 bases agree with TRBD2. Unmatched junction bases numbered 10, after V lost 10 bases and J lost 2 bases. This CDR3 has 14 residues. Germline CDR1 is MNHEY and CDR2 is SVGEGT. The CDR3 DNA follows: TGTGCCAACAGGAAGACTAGCGCAACCTACGAGCAGTACGTC. It encodes CANRKTSATYEQYV.

Regarding this clonotype: One junction end does not reproduce the germline sequence, and a read error may be involved. CDR3 DNA sequence: TGCAGCGTTGTAAAGGACAAGGTTGATGGCTGCACCTTC. It translates to CSVVKDKVDGCTF. V gene TRBV29-1 combines with J gene TRBJ1-2, with a tentative D call TRBD1 (5 bases). The V gene's germline CDR1 is SQVTM and CDR2 ANQGSEA. The CDR3 runs 13 residues.

The chain carries TRBV6-2 or TRBV6-3 and TRBJ2-7; D gene ambiguous. In germline, CDR1 is MNHEY, CDR2 SVGEGT. CDR3 size: 14 residues. CDR3 in amino acids: CANSSPEGIYEQYV. The CDR3 bases are TGTGCCAACAGTTCACCTGAAGGGATCTACGAGCAGTACGTC.

The J gene is TRBJ2-7, the V gene TRBV6-5, with 9 bases matching TRBD2. Germline V gene data show CDR1 as MNHEY and CDR2 as SVGAGI. This CDR3 comprises 14 residues. In nucleotides, the CDR3 is TGCGTCAGCAGTCACCATAGCGGGAGCCACGAGCAGTACGTC. Translated: CVSSHHSGSHEQYV.

The rearrangement uses TRBV19 and TRBJ2-1, with TRBD2 matching 9 bases. Losses at the gene ends were 2 bases for V and 4 bases for J; bases not matched to a gene: 3. The CDR3 extends over 15 amino acids. Germline assignment: CDR1 LNHDA and CDR2 SQIVND (reference sequence). The CDR3 sequence: CASSIWTSAYNEQFF. CDR3 nucleotides: TGTGCCAGTAGTATATGGACTAGCGCTTACAATGAGCAGTTCTTC. Full variable domain (missing parts from reference TRBV19 and TRBJ2-1): DGGITQSPKYLFRKEGQNVTLSCEQNLNHDAMYWYRQDPGQGLRLIYYSQIVNDFQKGDIAEGYSVSREKKESFPLTVTSAQKNPTAFYLCASSIWTSAYNEQFFGPGTRLTVL.

Turning to this clonotype: The junction departs from germline at one end; a sequencing error may be responsible. The gene calls are TRBV6-5 and TRBJ2-2; weak D call: TRBD2 (5 bases). CDR3 size: 15 residues. Germline CDR1 is MNHEY and CDR2 is SVGAGI. This chain's CDR3 is CANSTSDASTGELFF. The CDR3 DNA sequence: TGTGCCAACAGTACCTCGGACGCGAGCACCGGGGAGCTGTTTTTC.

The V and J genes are TRBV14 and TRBJ2-1; TRBD2 matches at 8 bases. The CDR3 contains 21 residues. CDR1 SGHDN and CDR2 FVKESK come from the germline V gene. V lost 3 bases to trimming and J lost 0 bases; unmatched junction nucleotides: 19. CDR3 bases: TGTGCCAGCAGCCAGGATGCGGGGGGTAGGCGCCGCCAGAGCTCCTACAATGAGCAGTTCTTC. This translates into CASSQDAGGRRRQSSYNEQFF.

This chain joins TRBV10-3 and TRBJ2-7, with a weak D call TRBD1 (6 bases). The V and J ends lost 3 bases and 1 base respectively, with 19 bases between them. This CDR3 is 17 amino acids long. Germline assignment: CDR1 ENHRY and CDR2 SYGVKD. CDR3 amino acids: CAISDSMDSGYSYEQYV. CDR3 nucleotide sequence: TGTGCCATCAGTGACTCCATGGACAGTGGCTATTCCTACGAGCAGTACGTC.

Worth noting for this clonotype: A much larger clone differs from this one at a single base, so this may be a read error. V gene TRBV6-4 combines with J gene TRBJ2-6; TRBD2 matches 7 bases. Germline assignment: CDR1 MRHNA and CDR2 SNTAGT. The CDR3 runs to 16 residues. The CDR3 spells CASSDRGGTGANLLTF. The CDR3 DNA sequence: TGTGCCAGCAGTGACCGGGGAGGGACTGGGGCCAACCTCCTGACTTTC.

This clonotype was seen at least ten times. The rearrangement links TRBV6-2 or TRBV6-3 to TRBJ1-5; D is ambiguous. This CDR3 comprises 14 residues. Germline V gene sequence: CDR1 MNHEY, CDR2 SVGEGT. V was trimmed by 2 bases and J by 0 bases, leaving 5 bases between them. The CDR3 region has the DNA TGTGCCAGCAGTTACGTGTATAGCAATCAGCCCCAGCATTTT. This encodes CASSYVYSNQPQHF.

Note on this clonotype: Sequence at one end of the junction differs from germline and may be a read error. The chain joins TRBV5-4 to TRBJ1-6; D gene uncertain. The CDR3 is 14 amino acids. Germline V lookup: CDR1 SGHNT, CDR2 YYREEE (reference sequence). CDR3 sequence: CASSLDPECSHLHF. CDR3 nucleotides: TGTGCCAGCAGCTTGGACCCTGAGTGCTCACACCTCCACTTT. Looking up the rest from reference TRBV5-4 and TRBJ1-6 gives the full variable domain: ETGVTQSPTHLIKTRGQQVTLRCSSQSGHNTVSWYQQALGQGPQFIFQYYREEENGRGNFPPRFSGLQFPNYSSELNVNALELDDSALYLCASSLDPECSHLHFGNGTRLTVT.

In the case of this clonotype: Since a much larger clone is just one base distant, this may be a read error. The chain couples TRBV20-1 to TRBJ2-3; 11 nucleotides match TRBD1. Germline CDR1 DFQATT, CDR2 SNEGSKA (reference sequence). CDR3 length equals 15 residues. The chain's CDR3 is CRAGQGANPSDTQYF. DNA of the CDR3: TGCAGAGCCGGACAGGGGGCGAATCCCTCGGATACGCAGTATTTT.

This clonotype was picked up one time. Sequence at one end of the junction differs from germline and may be a read error. The J gene is TRBJ2-3, the V gene TRBV11-2, with D possibly matching TRBD1 (6 bases). Germline V gene sequence: CDR1 SGHAT, CDR2 FQNNGV. The CDR3 spans 14 residues. The CDR3 is CASGLVLGADTQYF. CDR3 nucleotide sequence: TGTGCCAGCGGCTTAGTTCTGGGGGCAGATACACAGTATTTT.

The chain recombines TRBV9 with TRBJ2-1; D not resolved. This CDR3 comprises 13 residues. V was trimmed by 0 bases and J by 5 bases, leaving 6 bases between them. Germline V gene lookup returns CDR1 SGDLS and CDR2 YYNGEE. CDR3 sequence: CASSVGQHNEQFF. As DNA, the CDR3 is TGTGCCAGCAGCGTAGGACAACACAATGAGCAGTTCTTC.

As to this clonotype: It may be a read error: a sequence one base away is much more abundant. V and J are TRBV20-1 and TRBJ2-1, with 8 bases matching TRBD2. This CDR3 has 13 residues. Germline CDR1 is DFQATT and CDR2 is SNEGSKA (reference sequence). In DNA, the CDR3 is TGCAATGCTAGTAAGCGGGAGCGGGATGAGCAGTTCTTC. Encoded protein: CNASKRERDEQFF.

Comments on this clonotype: The CDR3 ends on some other residue instead of the conserved phenylalanine or tryptophan, so this is likely a read error. The chain couples TRBV11-2 to TRBJ2-1; 10 bases align to TRBD2. Germline loops: CDR1 SGHAT, CDR2 FQNNGV. This CDR3 contains 18 residues. The CDR3 region is CARSLGVAGGYYYNEQFP. The CDR3 bases are TGTGCCAGAAGCTTAGGAGTAGCGGGAGGCTACTACTACAATGAGCAGTTCCCC.

V usage is TRBV12-3 or TRBV12-4 and J usage is TRBJ2-3, with no clear D. This CDR3 spans 14 amino acids. The CDR3 spells CVNSPLLPSDTQYF. The CDR3 DNA sequence: TGTGTCAACAGTCCACTACTCCCCTCTGATACGCAGTATTTT.

This chain joins TRBV29-1 and TRBJ2-3; no clear D gene. This CDR3 region has 13 residues. V was cut by 2 bases and J by 15 bases, with 21 bases left in between. Germline V gene sequence: CDR1 SQVTM, CDR2 ANQGSEA. The CDR3 loop is CSVESLNTDTHYF. CDR3 DNA sequence: TGCAGCGTTGAAAGTCTTAACACAGATACCCACTATTTT.

The V gene is TRBV10-2, the J gene TRBJ2-1, with 11 bases fitting TRBD2. J was trimmed by 3 bases and V by 8 bases; bases with no gene match: 6. The CDR3 sequence is 15 residues long. CDR1 WSHSY and CDR2 SAAADI come from the germline V gene. Here the CDR3 DNA reads TGCGCCAGCCCCTTCCTAGCGGGAGGCTACAATGAGCAGTTCTTC. It yields the protein CASPFLAGGYNEQFF.

In its sample, this clonotype is medium-sized (0.01 to 0.1%). The rearrangement links TRBV7-9 to TRBJ2-1, with D maybe TRBD2 (5 bases). CDR3 size: 15 residues. Trimming pared 3 bases from V and 4 bases from J, leaving 13 bases between. Germline V gene data show CDR1 as SEHNR and CDR2 as FQNEAQ (reference sequence). The CDR3 region is CASSFRAALYNEQFF. CDR3 in DNA: TGTGCCAGCAGCTTCCGAGCGGCGCTTTACAATGAGCAGTTCTTC.

As for this clonotype: The germline gene is not matched at one end of the junction; a read error may be the cause. This chain links TRBV11-2 with TRBJ2-1, with TRBD1 matching over 10 bases. CDR3 length: 19 residues. Germline CDR1 reads SGHAT; CDR2 reads FQNNGV. CDR3 in DNA: TGTGCCAGCAGCTTAGAGGAGTTTGCGACAGGGGGCTATATGGCTGAACAGGTCTTC. It yields the protein CASSLEEFATGGYMAEQVF.

Concerning this clonotype itself: Relative to the germline gene, one junction end is altered; a read error may explain this. The CDR3 bases are TGTGCGAGCAGTTATGGGGCGCGTTTTACACATACGCAGTATTTT. Protein: CASSYGARFTHTQYF. The chain joins TRBV28 to TRBJ2-3; possibly TRBD1 for D (5 bases). Germline values: CDR1 MDHEN, CDR2 SYDVKM. CDR3 length: 15 amino acids.

The sample holds one count of this clonotype. The rearrangement links TRBV6-1 to TRBJ2-7; no reliable D call. Germline lookup yields CDR1 MNHNS and CDR2 SASEGT. The CDR3 covers 12 residues. CDR3 sequence reads: CAISEKVYEQYV. For the CDR3, the DNA is TGTGCCATCAGTGAAAAGGTGTACGAGCAGTATGTC.

This clonotype was detected many times. This sequence joins TRBV29-1 and TRBJ2-1; 12 nucleotides align to TRBD2. CDR3 length: 13 residues. V gave up 7 bases and J gave up 7 bases; unmatched junction bases: 5. Germline V gene data show CDR1 as SQVTM and CDR2 as ANQGSEA. The CDR3 loop reads CSGGLAGINEQFF. The CDR3 DNA reads as TGCAGCGGTGGACTAGCGGGAATTAATGAGCAGTTCTTC.

In regard to this clonotype: One end of the junction fails to match germline, which may point to a read error. The rearrangement joins TRBV11-3 to TRBJ2-7; D unclear. The CDR3 totals 16 residues. Germline CDR1 and CDR2: SGHNT and YENEEA. This CDR3 is CASSSPERGRLYEQYF. In DNA form, the CDR3 reads TGTGCCAGCAGCTCGCCTGAACGCGGAAGGCTCTACGAGCAGTATTTC.